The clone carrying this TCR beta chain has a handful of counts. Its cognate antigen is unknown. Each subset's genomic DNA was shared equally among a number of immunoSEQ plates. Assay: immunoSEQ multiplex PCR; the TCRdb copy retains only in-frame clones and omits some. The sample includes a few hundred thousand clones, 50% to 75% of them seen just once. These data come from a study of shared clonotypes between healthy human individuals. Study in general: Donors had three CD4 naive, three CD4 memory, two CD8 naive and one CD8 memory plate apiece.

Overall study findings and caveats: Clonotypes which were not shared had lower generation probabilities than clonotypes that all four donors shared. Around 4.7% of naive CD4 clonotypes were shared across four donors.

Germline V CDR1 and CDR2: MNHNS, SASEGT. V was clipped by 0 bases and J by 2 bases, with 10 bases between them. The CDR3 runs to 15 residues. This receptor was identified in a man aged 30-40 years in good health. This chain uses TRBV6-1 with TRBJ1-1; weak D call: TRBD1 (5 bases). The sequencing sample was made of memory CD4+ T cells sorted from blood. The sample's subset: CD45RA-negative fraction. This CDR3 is CASSEALTGNTEAFF. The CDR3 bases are TGTGCCAGCAGTGAAGCGTTAACAGGAAACACTGAAGCTTTCTTT.